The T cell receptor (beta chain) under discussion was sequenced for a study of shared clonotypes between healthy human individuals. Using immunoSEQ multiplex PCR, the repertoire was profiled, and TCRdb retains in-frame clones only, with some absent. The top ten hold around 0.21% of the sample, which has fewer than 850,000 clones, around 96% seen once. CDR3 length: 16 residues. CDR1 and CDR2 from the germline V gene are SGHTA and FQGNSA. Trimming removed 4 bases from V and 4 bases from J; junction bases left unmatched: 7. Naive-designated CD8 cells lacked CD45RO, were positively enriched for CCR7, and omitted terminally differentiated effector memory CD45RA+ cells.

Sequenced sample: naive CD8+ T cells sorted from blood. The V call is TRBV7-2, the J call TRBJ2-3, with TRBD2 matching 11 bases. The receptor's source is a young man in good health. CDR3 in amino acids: CASSSNLAGGADTQYF. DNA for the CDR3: TGTGCCAGCAGCTCAAACCTAGCGGGAGGTGCAGATACGCAGTATTTT.